A single sample is the source of the 8 T cell receptor beta chains below, sequenced in a study of T cells of healthy individuals. TCRdb re-derived calls from the 5' RACE reads in MiXCR, one entry per CDR3 protein. The sample gives approximately 58,000 distinct CDR3 sequences, around 15% of which show up once; around 16% is in the top ten. Receptors were obtained from a human donor in good health.

This sequence joins TRBV10-3 and TRBJ2-1, with a weak D call TRBD2 (5 bases). The CDR3 sequence is 12 residues long. V was cut by 7 bases and J by 7 bases, with 11 bases left in between. The germline gives CDR1 ENHRY, CDR2 SYGVKD. For the CDR3, the DNA is TGTGCCATCAAGGGCGAGGGAAATGAGCAGTTCTTC. Protein product: CAIKGEGNEQFF.

V gene TRBV5-1 combines with J gene TRBJ2-6; D is uncertain. Germline V CDR1 and CDR2: SGHRS, YFSETQ. The CDR3 consists of 13 residues. Trimming left V 1 base short and J 4 bases short, with 3 bases between. CDR3 coding DNA: TGCGCCAGCAGCTTGATCGGGGCCAACGTCCTGACTTTC. Its translation: CASSLIGANVLTF. The whole variable domain, filled in from reference TRBV5-1 and TRBJ2-6, reads KAGVTQTPRYLIKTRGQQVTLSCSPISGHRSVSWYQQTPGQGLQFLFEYFSETQRNKGNFPGRFSGRQFSNSRSEMNVSTLELGDSALYLCASSLIGANVLTFGAGSRLTVL.

This clonotype appeared a few times. The J gene is TRBJ2-5, the V gene TRBV20-1, with D possibly being TRBD1 (6 bases). Germline lookup yields CDR1 DFQATT and CDR2 SNEGSKA (reference sequence). V was clipped by 7 bases and J by 4 bases, with 16 bases between them. The CDR3 contains 13 residues. DNA of the CDR3: TGCAGTGTTTTAGAGGGCAGGGGAGAGACCCAGTACTTC. It encodes CSVLEGRGETQYF.

This clonotype came up a few times. The genes are TRBV20-1 and TRBJ2-7, with 11 bases that match TRBD1. CDR1 DFQATT and CDR2 SNEGSKA come from the germline V gene (reference sequence). The CDR3 covers 15 residues. Germline trimming cut 3 bases from V and 1 base from J; bases unmatched to any gene: 5. CDR3 sequence reads: CSASGRDRGSYEQYF. CDR3 in DNA: TGCAGTGCTAGTGGCCGGGACAGGGGGTCCTACGAGCAGTACTTC.

This clonotype showed up just a few times. The chain joins TRBV9 to TRBJ1-4; tentatively, D is TRBD1 (6 bases). The CDR3 contains 15 residues. Germline V gene sequence: CDR1 SGDLS, CDR2 YYNGEE. The V gene lost 1 base and the J gene lost 4 bases, with 11 bases spanning the gap. CDR3 coding DNA: TGTGCCAGCAGCGTACAGGGGCTCGATAATGAAAAACTGTTTTTT. This translates into CASSVQGLDNEKLFF. Using reference TRBV9 and TRBJ1-4 for the parts outside the CDR3, the full variable domain is DSGVTQTPKHLITATGQRVTLRCSPRSGDLSVYWYQQSLDQGLQFLIQYYNGEERAKGNILERFSAQQFPDLHSELNLSSLELGDSALYFCASSVQGLDNEKLFFGSGTQLSVL.

The chain couples TRBV7-2 to TRBJ2-3, with 11 bases aligning to TRBD1. The CDR3 totals 13 residues. J gave up 5 bases and V 10 bases, and 5 bases lay outside the gene matches. Germline V gene data show CDR1 as SGHTA and CDR2 as FQGNSA. CDR3 coding DNA: TGTGCCACGGACAGGGGGCTTAGAGATACGCAGTATTTT. Encoded protein: CATDRGLRDTQYF.

The rearrangement links TRBV7-9 to TRBJ1-4; D is perhaps TRBD1 (5 bases). Trimming shortened V by 5 bases and J by 8 bases, and 12 bases separated the two germline ends. Germline V lookup: CDR1 SEHNR, CDR2 FQNEAQ (reference sequence). The CDR3 extends over 13 amino acids. The CDR3 is CASSRGRLEKLFF. DNA for the CDR3: TGTGCCAGCAGCAGGGGAAGGTTAGAAAAACTGTTTTTT.

This clonotype was recorded many times. Mismatch with germline at one junction end may stem from a read error. The V call is TRBV19, the J call TRBJ2-7; 8 bases are shared with TRBD2. The CDR3 totals 14 residues. Germline V CDR1 and CDR2: LNHDA, SQIVND (reference sequence). CDR3 DNA: TGTGCCAGTAGTACCACCGGGGGAGCGGGGGCCCGACTCTTC. Residues: CASSTTGGAGARLF.